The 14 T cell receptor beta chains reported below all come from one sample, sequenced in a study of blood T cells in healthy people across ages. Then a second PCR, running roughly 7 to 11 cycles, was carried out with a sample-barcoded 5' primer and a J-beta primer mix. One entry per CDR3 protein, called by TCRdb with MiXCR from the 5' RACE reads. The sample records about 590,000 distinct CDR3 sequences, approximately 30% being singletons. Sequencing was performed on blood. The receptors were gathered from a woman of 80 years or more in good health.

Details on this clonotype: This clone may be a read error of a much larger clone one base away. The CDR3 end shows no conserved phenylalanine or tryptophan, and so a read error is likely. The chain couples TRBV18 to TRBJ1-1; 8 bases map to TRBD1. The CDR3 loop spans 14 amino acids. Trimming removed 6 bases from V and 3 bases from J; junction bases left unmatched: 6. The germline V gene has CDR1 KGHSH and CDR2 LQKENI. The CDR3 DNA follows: TGTGCCAGCTCTTTCACAGGGGGAGACACTGAAGCTTTCTGT. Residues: CASSFTGGDTEAFC.

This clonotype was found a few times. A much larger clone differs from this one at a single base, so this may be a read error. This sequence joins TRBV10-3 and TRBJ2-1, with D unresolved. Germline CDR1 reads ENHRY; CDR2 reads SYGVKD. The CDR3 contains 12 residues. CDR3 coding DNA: TGTGCCAGCAGTGAGTCGTACAATGAGCAGTTCTTC. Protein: CASSESYNEQFF.

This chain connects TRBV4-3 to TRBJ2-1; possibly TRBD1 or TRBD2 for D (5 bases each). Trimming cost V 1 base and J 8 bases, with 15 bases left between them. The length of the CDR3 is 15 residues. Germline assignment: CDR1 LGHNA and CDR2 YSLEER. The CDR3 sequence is CASSQARIGGDEQFF. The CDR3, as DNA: TGCGCCAGCAGCCAAGCCCGCATTGGGGGTGATGAGCAGTTCTTC.

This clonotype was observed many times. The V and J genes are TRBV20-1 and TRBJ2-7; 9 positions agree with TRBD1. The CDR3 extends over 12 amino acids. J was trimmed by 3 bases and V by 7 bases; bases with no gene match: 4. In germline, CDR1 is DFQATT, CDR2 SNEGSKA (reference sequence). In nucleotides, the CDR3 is TGCAGTGGCGAGACAGGGGGCTACGAGCAGTACTTC. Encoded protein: CSGETGGYEQYF.

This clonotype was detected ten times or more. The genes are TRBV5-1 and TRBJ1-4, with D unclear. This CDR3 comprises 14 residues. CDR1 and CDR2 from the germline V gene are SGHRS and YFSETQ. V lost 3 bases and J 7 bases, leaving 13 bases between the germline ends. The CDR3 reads CASSSYGQSEKLFF. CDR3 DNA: TGCGCCAGCAGCTCCTACGGGCAGTCTGAAAAACTGTTTTTT. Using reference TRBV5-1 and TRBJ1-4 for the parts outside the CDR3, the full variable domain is KAGVTQTPRYLIKTRGQQVTLSCSPISGHRSVSWYQQTPGQGLQFLFEYFSETQRNKGNFPGRFSGRQFSNSRSEMNVSTLELGDSALYLCASSSYGQSEKLFFGSGTQLSVL.

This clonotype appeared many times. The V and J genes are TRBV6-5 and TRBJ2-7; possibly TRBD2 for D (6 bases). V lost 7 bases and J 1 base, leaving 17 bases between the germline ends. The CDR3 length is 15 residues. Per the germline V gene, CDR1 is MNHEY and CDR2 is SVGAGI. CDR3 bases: TGTGCCAGCAAGTCGAAGGACTATCCGTCCTACGAGCAGTACTTC. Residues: CASKSKDYPSYEQYF.

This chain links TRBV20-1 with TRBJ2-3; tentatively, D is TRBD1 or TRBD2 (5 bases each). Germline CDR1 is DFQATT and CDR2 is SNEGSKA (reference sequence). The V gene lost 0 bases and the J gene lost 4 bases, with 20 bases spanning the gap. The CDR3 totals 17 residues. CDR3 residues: CSARDSRDPSRADTQYF. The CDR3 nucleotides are TGCAGTGCTAGAGATTCGAGGGACCCCTCGCGCGCAGATACGCAGTATTTT.

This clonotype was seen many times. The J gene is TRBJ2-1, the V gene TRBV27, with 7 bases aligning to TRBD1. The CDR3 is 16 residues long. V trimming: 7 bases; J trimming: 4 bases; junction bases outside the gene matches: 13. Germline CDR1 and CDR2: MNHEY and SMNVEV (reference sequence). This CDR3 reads CASTFFGGQTYNEQFF. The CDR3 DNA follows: TGTGCCAGCACCTTCTTTGGGGGACAGACATACAATGAGCAGTTCTTC.

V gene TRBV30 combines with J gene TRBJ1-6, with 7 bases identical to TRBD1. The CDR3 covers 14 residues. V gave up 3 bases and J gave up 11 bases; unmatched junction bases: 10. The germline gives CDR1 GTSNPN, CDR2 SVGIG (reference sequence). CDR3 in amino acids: CAWRSGQDEAPLHF. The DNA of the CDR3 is TGTGCCTGGAGGAGTGGACAGGACGAGGCACCCCTCCACTTT.

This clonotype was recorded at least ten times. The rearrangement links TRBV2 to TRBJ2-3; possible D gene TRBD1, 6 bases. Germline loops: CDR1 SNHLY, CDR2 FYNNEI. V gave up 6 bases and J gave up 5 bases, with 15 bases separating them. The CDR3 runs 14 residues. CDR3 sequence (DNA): TGTGCCAGCAGACCCGGGCAACAGGGAGATACGCAGTATTTT. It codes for CASRPGQQGDTQYF.

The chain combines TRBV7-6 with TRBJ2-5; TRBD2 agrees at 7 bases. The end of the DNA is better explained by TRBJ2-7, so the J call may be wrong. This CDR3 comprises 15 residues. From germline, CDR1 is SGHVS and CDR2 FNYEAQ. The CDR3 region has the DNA TGTGCCAGCACCGCCCGGAGCGGGGTTGGCTACGAGCAGTACTTC. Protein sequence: CASTARSGVGYEQYF.

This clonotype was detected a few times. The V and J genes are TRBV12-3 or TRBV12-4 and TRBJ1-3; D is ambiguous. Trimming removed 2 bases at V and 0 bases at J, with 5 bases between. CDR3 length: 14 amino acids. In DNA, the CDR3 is TGTGCCAGCAGTTTATCCCGCTCTGGAAACACCATATATTTT. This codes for CASSLSRSGNTIYF.

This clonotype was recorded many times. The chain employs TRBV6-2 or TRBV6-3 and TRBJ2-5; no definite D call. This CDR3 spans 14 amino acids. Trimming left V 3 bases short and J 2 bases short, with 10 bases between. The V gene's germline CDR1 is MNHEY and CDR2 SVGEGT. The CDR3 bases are TGTGCCAGCAGTTATCGGTGGAAGCAAGAGACCCAGTACTTC. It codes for CASSYRWKQETQYF.

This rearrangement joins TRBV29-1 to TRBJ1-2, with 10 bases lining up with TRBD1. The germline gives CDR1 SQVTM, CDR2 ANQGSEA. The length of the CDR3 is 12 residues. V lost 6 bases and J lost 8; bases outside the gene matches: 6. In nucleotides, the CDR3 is TGCAGCGTGACAGGGGGCCATGTGGGCTACACCTTC. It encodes CSVTGGHVGYTF. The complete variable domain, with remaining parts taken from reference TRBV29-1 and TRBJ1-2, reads SAVISQKPSRDICQRGTSLTIQCQVDSQVTMMFWYRQQPGQSLTLIATANQGSEATYESGFVIDKFPISRPNLTFSTLTVSNMSPEDSSIYLCSVTGGHVGYTFGSGTRLTVV.